Listed here is a single T cell receptor beta chain. Its antigen is still unknown. Sequence at one end of the junction differs from germline and may be a read error. Breast cancer patients provided tissue from their axillary draining lymph nodes. This entry comes from a study of breast tumors, draining lymph nodes, adjacent tissues. Study conclusions and caveats: Tumor T cell lymph node origin was a supported hypothesis, not proven. Findings are consistent with lymph node origin and intratumoral expansion of most tumor T cells. Luminal-like breast cancer showed significantly greater tumor-nontumor repertoire similarity than basal-like breast cancer did. Tumor TCR diversity was below lymph nodes but above nontumor tissue.

TCRdb re-derived calls from the multiplex PCR reads in MiXCR, one entry per CDR3 protein. The sample yields 190,000 or so distinct CDR3 sequences, approximately 33% seen once. The CDR3 is 15 residues long. CDR1 is SEHNR and CDR2 is FQNEAQ in the germline V gene (reference sequence). The sample consisted of axillary lymph node tissue. The TCR originated in a female donor with breast cancer. Some clones in this sample may be carry-over from other donors' samples. The chain couples TRBV7-9 to TRBJ2-5; tentatively, D is TRBD1 or TRBD2 (6 bases each). CDR3 coding DNA: TGTGCCAGCAGTCACGCCGGGGGCGCGCTGAAGACCCAGCACTTC. Protein: CASSHAGGALKTQHF. The full variable domain, its missing parts supplied by reference TRBV7-9 and TRBJ2-5, is DTGVSQNPRHKITKRGQNVTFRCDPISEHNRLYWYRQTLGQGPEFLTYFQNEAQLEKSRLLSDRFSAERPKGSFSTLEIQRTEQGDSAMYLCASSHAGGALKTQHFGPGTRLLVL.